The sequence of this T cell receptor (beta chain) was determined in a study of control samples from healthy donors and cancer patients. TCRdb keeps only in-frame clones here, not all; method: immunoSEQ multiplex PCR. The sample shows roughly 90,000 clones, less than 90% of them seen only once. Deletions cut 8 bases from V and 8 bases from J, with 12 bases between. The CDR3 sequence is 11 residues long. The germline V gene encodes CDR1 LGHDT and CDR2 YNNKEL (reference sequence). This TCR came from a woman in her forties or fifties with colorectal cancer. Sequencing input: PBMCs. This sequence joins TRBV3-1 (or the pseudogene TRBV3-2) and TRBJ1-1, with a weak D call TRBD1 (5 bases). In DNA form, the CDR3 reads TGTGCCAGCGGGAGGCAGGGCGAAGCTTTCTTT. Its translation is CASGRQGEAFF.